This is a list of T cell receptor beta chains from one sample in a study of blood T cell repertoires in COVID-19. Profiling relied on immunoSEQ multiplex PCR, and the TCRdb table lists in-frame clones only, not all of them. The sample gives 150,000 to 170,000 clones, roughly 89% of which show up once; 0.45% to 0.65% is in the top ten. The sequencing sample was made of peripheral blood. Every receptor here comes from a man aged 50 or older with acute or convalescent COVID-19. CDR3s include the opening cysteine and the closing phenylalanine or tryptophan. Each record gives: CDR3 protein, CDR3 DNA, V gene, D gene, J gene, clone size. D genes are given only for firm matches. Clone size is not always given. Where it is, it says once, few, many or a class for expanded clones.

cdr3_aa: CASSFRGRDGNEQYF; cdr3_nt: TGTGCCAGCAGCTTCAGGGGCAGGGATGGGAACGAGCAGTACTTC; v_call: TRBV7-9; d_call: -; j_call: TRBJ2-7; clone_size: -
cdr3_aa: CASREGGELFF; cdr3_nt: TGTGCCAGCAGGGAGGGCGGGGAGCTGTTTTTT; v_call: TRBV4-2; d_call: -; j_call: TRBJ2-2; clone_size: -
cdr3_aa: CASSSQGIAGNTIYF; cdr3_nt: TGTGCCAGCAGTTCACAGGGGATCGCTGGAAACACCATATATTTT; v_call: TRBV6-2/TRBV6-3; d_call: TRBD1; j_call: TRBJ1-3; clone_size: -
cdr3_aa: CASSPRWTGAGNEQFF; cdr3_nt: TGTGCCAGCAGCCCCCGATGGACAGGGGCGGGCAATGAGCAGTTCTTC; v_call: TRBV6-2/TRBV6-3; d_call: TRBD1; j_call: TRBJ2-1; clone_size: few
cdr3_aa: CAWSRGGGGYNEQFF; cdr3_nt: TGTGCCTGGAGTCGAGGCGGGGGAGGCTACAATGAGCAGTTCTTC; v_call: TRBV30; d_call: TRBD2; j_call: TRBJ2-1; clone_size: -
cdr3_aa: CASSYNYEQYF; cdr3_nt: TGTGCCAGCAGCTACAACTACGAGCAGTACTTC; v_call: TRBV5-6; d_call: -; j_call: TRBJ2-7; clone_size: -
cdr3_aa: CASSLSLPAGGYNEQFF; cdr3_nt: TGTGCCAGCAGCTTGTCATTACCGGCGGGAGGGTACAATGAGCAGTTCTTC; v_call: TRBV5-5; d_call: TRBD2; j_call: TRBJ2-1; clone_size: -
cdr3_aa: CATSALGLSGPWGNQPQHF; cdr3_nt: TGTGCCACCAGTGCCCTTGGGCTTTCTGGGCCGTGGGGCAATCAGCCCCAGCATTTT; v_call: TRBV24-1; d_call: -; j_call: TRBJ1-5; clone_size: once
cdr3_aa: CASSSGQNTGELFF; cdr3_nt: TGTGCCAGCAGTAGCGGCCAGAACACCGGGGAGCTGTTTTTT; v_call: TRBV28; d_call: -; j_call: TRBJ2-2; clone_size: -
cdr3_aa: CASVTGGGKAFF; cdr3_nt: TGTGCCAGCGTTACAGGGGGTGGGAAAGCTTTCTTT; v_call: TRBV3-1/TRBV3-2; d_call: TRBD1; j_call: TRBJ1-1; clone_size: -
cdr3_aa: CASSLQGYEQYF; cdr3_nt: TGTGCCAGCAGTTTGCAGGGGTACGAGCAGTACTTC; v_call: TRBV28; d_call: -; j_call: TRBJ2-7; clone_size: -
cdr3_aa: CATSDPSGANVLTF; cdr3_nt: TGTGCCACCAGTGATCCATCTGGGGCCAACGTCCTGACTTTC; v_call: TRBV24-1; d_call: -; j_call: TRBJ2-6; clone_size: -
cdr3_aa: CASSPRTDTGELFF; cdr3_nt: TGTGCCAGCAGCCCACGGACAGATACCGGGGAGCTGTTTTTT; v_call: TRBV11-2; d_call: -; j_call: TRBJ2-2; clone_size: -
cdr3_aa: CASSVHRGNSPLHF; cdr3_nt: TGTGCCAGCAGCGTTCACAGGGGTAATTCACCCCTCCACTTT; v_call: TRBV9; d_call: TRBD1; j_call: TRBJ1-6; clone_size: -
cdr3_aa: CAWAQGLSNSPLHF; cdr3_nt: TGTGCCTGGGCCCAAGGACTGTCAAATTCACCCCTCCACTTT; v_call: TRBV30; d_call: -; j_call: TRBJ1-6; clone_size: -
cdr3_aa: CASSQGTSGRDTQYF; cdr3_nt: TGTGCCAGCAGCCAAGGGACTAGCGGCAGAGATACGCAGTATTTT; v_call: TRBV4-2; d_call: TRBD2; j_call: TRBJ2-3; clone_size: -
cdr3_aa: CATSDRGHTGELFF; cdr3_nt: TGTGCCACCAGTGACAGGGGGCACACCGGGGAGCTGTTTTTT; v_call: TRBV24-1; d_call: TRBD1; j_call: TRBJ2-2; clone_size: -
cdr3_aa: CASSPNWTRSPLHF; cdr3_nt: TGTGCCAGCAGTCCCAACTGGACTCGATCACCCCTCCACTTT; v_call: TRBV27; d_call: -; j_call: TRBJ1-6; clone_size: -
cdr3_aa: CASSSKRTRREQYF; cdr3_nt: TGTGCCAGCAGTTCGAAACGGACTAGGCGCGAGCAGTACTTC; v_call: TRBV27; d_call: TRBD2; j_call: TRBJ2-7; clone_size: many
cdr3_aa: CASSLDLSGVGETQYF; cdr3_nt: TGTGCCAGCAGCTTGGATTTATCAGGGGTTGGGGAGACCCAGTACTTC; v_call: TRBV5-4; d_call: -; j_call: TRBJ2-5; clone_size: -
cdr3_aa: CASSTNRAVTDTQYF; cdr3_nt: TGTGCCAGCAGCACAAACAGAGCGGTGACAGATACGCAGTATTTT; v_call: TRBV7-2; d_call: -; j_call: TRBJ2-3; clone_size: -
cdr3_aa: CASRNDDRGLWNEQFF; cdr3_nt: TGTGCCAGCAGGAACGACGACAGGGGGCTCTGGAATGAGCAGTTCTTC; v_call: TRBV5-4; d_call: TRBD1; j_call: TRBJ2-1; clone_size: -
cdr3_aa: CASSVYRETSGNTIYF; cdr3_nt: TGTGCCAGCAGTGTCTACAGGGAGACCTCTGGAAACACCATATATTTT; v_call: TRBV6-1; d_call: -; j_call: TRBJ1-3; clone_size: -
cdr3_aa: CASSVTGLALYRNEQFF; cdr3_nt: TGTGCCAGCAGCGTAACGGGACTAGCCCTTTACCGCAATGAGCAGTTCTTC; v_call: TRBV7-9; d_call: TRBD2; j_call: TRBJ2-1; clone_size: -
cdr3_aa: CASSFSLDGYTF; cdr3_nt: TGCGCCAGCAGTTTCAGTTTGGATGGCTACACCTTC; v_call: TRBV10-2; d_call: -; j_call: TRBJ1-2; clone_size: -
cdr3_aa: CASSQEPTGGSEAFF; cdr3_nt: TGTGCCAGCAGCCAAGAACCGACAGGGGGCTCTGAAGCTTTCTTT; v_call: TRBV4-2; d_call: TRBD1; j_call: TRBJ1-1; clone_size: -
cdr3_aa: CASSQDLATYEQYF; cdr3_nt: TGTGCCAGCAGCCAAGATCTGGCCACATACGAGCAGTACTTC; v_call: TRBV4-2; d_call: -; j_call: TRBJ2-7; clone_size: -
cdr3_aa: CASSIDTGPPNSPLHF; cdr3_nt: TGTGCCAGCAGCATAGACACAGGGCCCCCAAATTCACCCCTCCACTTT; v_call: TRBV7-6; d_call: -; j_call: TRBJ1-6; clone_size: -
cdr3_aa: CASSRGEGVTEAFF; cdr3_nt: TGTGCCAGCAGCCGGGGTGAAGGGGTGACTGAAGCTTTCTTT; v_call: TRBV4-2; d_call: -; j_call: TRBJ1-1; clone_size: -
cdr3_aa: CASSLGAGGDIVETQYF; cdr3_nt: TGTGCCAGCAGTCTGGGGGCAGGGGGTGATATAGTGGAGACCCAGTACTTC; v_call: TRBV6-2/TRBV6-3; d_call: TRBD1; j_call: TRBJ2-5; clone_size: -
cdr3_aa: CATAASGGRNTEAFF; cdr3_nt: TGTGCCACCGCCGCCTCAGGGGGAAGGAACACTGAAGCTTTCTTT; v_call: TRBV10-3; d_call: TRBD1; j_call: TRBJ1-1; clone_size: -
cdr3_aa: CASSEAGQIYGYTF; cdr3_nt: TGTGCCAGCAGTGAAGCCGGACAAATCTATGGCTACACCTTC; v_call: TRBV6-1; d_call: -; j_call: TRBJ1-2; clone_size: -
cdr3_aa: CASSYSPGDEQFF; cdr3_nt: TGTGCCAGCAGTTACTCCCCGGGGGATGAGCAGTTCTTC; v_call: TRBV6-5; d_call: -; j_call: TRBJ2-1; clone_size: -
cdr3_aa: CASSAGLAGGRQETQYF; cdr3_nt: TGTGCCAGCAGCGCGGGACTAGCGGGAGGGAGACAAGAGACCCAGTACTTC; v_call: TRBV9; d_call: TRBD2; j_call: TRBJ2-5; clone_size: -
cdr3_aa: CASSQVPGGLTLYEQYF; cdr3_nt: TGTGCCAGCAGCCAAGTCCCGGGGGGTTTAACCCTCTACGAGCAGTACTTC; v_call: TRBV4-2; d_call: TRBD2; j_call: TRBJ2-7; clone_size: -
cdr3_aa: CASSAIAGAGEQYF; cdr3_nt: TGTGCCAGCAGCGCTATAGCGGGAGCTGGGGAGCAGTACTTC; v_call: TRBV7-2; d_call: TRBD2; j_call: TRBJ2-7; clone_size: -
cdr3_aa: CAISERTGPSNYGYTF; cdr3_nt: TGTGCCATCAGTGAGAGGACAGGACCATCTAACTATGGCTACACCTTC; v_call: TRBV10-3; d_call: TRBD1; j_call: TRBJ1-2; clone_size: -
cdr3_aa: CASSITRGGANSPLHF; cdr3_nt: TGTGCCAGTAGTATCACGCGGGGAGGGGCAAATTCACCCCTCCACTTT; v_call: TRBV19; d_call: -; j_call: TRBJ1-6; clone_size: -
cdr3_aa: CASEDSTNEKLFF; cdr3_nt: TGTGCCAGCGAGGATTCAACTAATGAAAAACTGTTTTTT; v_call: TRBV5-5; d_call: -; j_call: TRBJ1-4; clone_size: -
cdr3_aa: CASSFRPRSDRVSPLHF; cdr3_nt: TGTGCCAGCAGTTTTCGTCCGCGGTCCGACAGGGTTTCACCCCTCCACTTT; v_call: TRBV27; d_call: TRBD1; j_call: TRBJ1-6; clone_size: -
cdr3_aa: CASSQGLAGAWNEQFF; cdr3_nt: TGTGCCAGCAGCCAAGGACTAGCGGGAGCCTGGAATGAGCAGTTCTTC; v_call: TRBV3-1/TRBV3-2; d_call: TRBD2; j_call: TRBJ2-1; clone_size: -
cdr3_aa: CASTLRGGAGELFF; cdr3_nt: TGTGCCAGCACCCTACGCGGGGGGGCCGGGGAGCTGTTTTTT; v_call: TRBV5-4; d_call: TRBD2; j_call: TRBJ2-2; clone_size: -
cdr3_aa: CASNSDRVYNSPLHF; cdr3_nt: TGTGCCAGCAACTCCGACAGGGTCTATAATTCACCCCTCCACTTT; v_call: TRBV28; d_call: TRBD1; j_call: TRBJ1-6; clone_size: -
cdr3_aa: CASSVGGARANTIYF; cdr3_nt: TGTGCCAGCAGCGTAGGCGGGGCAAGAGCGAACACCATATATTTT; v_call: TRBV9; d_call: -; j_call: TRBJ1-3; clone_size: -
cdr3_aa: CASTPGQGYGYTF; cdr3_nt: TGTGCCAGTACCCCCGGACAGGGTTATGGCTACACCTTC; v_call: TRBV19; d_call: TRBD1; j_call: TRBJ1-2; clone_size: -
cdr3_aa: CASSPGGLASEQFF; cdr3_nt: TGTGCCAGCAGCCCAGGGGGACTAGCTAGTGAGCAGTTCTTC; v_call: TRBV11-2; d_call: TRBD2; j_call: TRBJ2-1; clone_size: -
cdr3_aa: CASSPPQGARTEAFF; cdr3_nt: TGTGCCAGCTCACCCCCCCAGGGGGCGAGAACTGAAGCTTTCTTT; v_call: TRBV18; d_call: TRBD1; j_call: TRBJ1-1; clone_size: once
cdr3_aa: CASSYTGNRQPQHF; cdr3_nt: TGTGCCAGCAGTTATACAGGGAACCGACAGCCCCAGCATTTT; v_call: TRBV28; d_call: -; j_call: TRBJ1-5; clone_size: -